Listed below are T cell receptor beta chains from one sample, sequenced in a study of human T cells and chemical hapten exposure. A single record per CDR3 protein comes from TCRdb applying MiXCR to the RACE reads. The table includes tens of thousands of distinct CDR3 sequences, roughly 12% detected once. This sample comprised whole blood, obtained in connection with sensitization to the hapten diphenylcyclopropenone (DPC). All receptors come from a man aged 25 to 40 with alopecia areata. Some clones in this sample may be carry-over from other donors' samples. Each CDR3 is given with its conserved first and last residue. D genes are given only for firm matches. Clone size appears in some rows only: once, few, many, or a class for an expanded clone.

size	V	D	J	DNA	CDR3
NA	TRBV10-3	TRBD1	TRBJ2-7	TGTGCCATCAGTGAGGGACAGGGAGACCGCGAGCAGTACTTC	CAISEGQGDREQYF
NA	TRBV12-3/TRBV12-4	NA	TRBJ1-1	TGTGCCAGCAGTGCCACGCTGCCGCTTGAGGGAGCTTTCTTT	CASSATLPLEGAFF
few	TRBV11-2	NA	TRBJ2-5	TGTGCCAGCAGCTTAGGCGTACCAGTTCAGGAGACCCAGTACTTC	CASSLGVPVQETQYF
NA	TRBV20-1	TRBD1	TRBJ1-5	TGCAGTGCTAGAGGGACAGGGGGGTATCAGCCCCAGCATTTT	CSARGTGGYQPQHF
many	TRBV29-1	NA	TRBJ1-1	TGCAGCGTTTCTGGGACAACTGAAGCTTTCTTT	CSVSGTTEAFF
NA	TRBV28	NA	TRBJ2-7	TGTGCCAGCAGTTTAGGTCCCTCCTACGAGCAGTACTTC	CASSLGPSYEQYF
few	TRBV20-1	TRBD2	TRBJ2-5	TGCAGTGCCCCCGCGGGGGGGGCTGTTGAGACCCAGTACTTC	CSAPAGGAVETQYF
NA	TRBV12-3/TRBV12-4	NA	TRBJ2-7	TGTGCCAGCAGTTTCCATGACCGAAACCCGAGCTCCTACGAGCAGTACTTC	CASSFHDRNPSSYEQYF
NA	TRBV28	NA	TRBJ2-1	TGTGCCAGCAGTTTTGGTCACAATGAGCAGTTCTTC	CASSFGHNEQFF
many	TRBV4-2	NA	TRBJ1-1	TGTGCCAGCAGCCAAGAACGGTTGAACACTGAAGCTTTCTTT	CASSQERLNTEAFF
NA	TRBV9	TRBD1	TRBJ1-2	TGTGCCAGCAGTGCGACAGGGAACTATGGCTACACCTTC	CASSATGNYGYTF
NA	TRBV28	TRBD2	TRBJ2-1	TGTGCCAGCTGGGCTGGACTAGCATCCTACAATGAGCAGTTCTTC	CASWAGLASYNEQFF
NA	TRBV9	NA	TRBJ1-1	TGTGCCAGCAGCCCCATCACAGGCCTGAACACTGAAGCTTTCTTT	CASSPITGLNTEAFF
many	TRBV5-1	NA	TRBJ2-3	TGCGCCAGCAGTCCTGTAGGAGCAGATACGCAGTATTTT	CASSPVGADTQYF
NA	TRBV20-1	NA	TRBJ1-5	TGCAGTGCTAAACCAGGGAGTAGCAATCAGCCCCAGCATTTT	CSAKPGSSNQPQHF
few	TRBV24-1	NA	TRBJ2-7	TGTGCCACCAGTGATCCCGGGTTCGGGTACGAGCAGTACTTC	CATSDPGFGYEQYF
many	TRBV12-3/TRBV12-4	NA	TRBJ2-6	TGTGCCATCCGGAGCTCTGGGGCCAACGTCCTGACTTTC	CAIRSSGANVLTF
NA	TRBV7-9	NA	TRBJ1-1	TGTGCCAGCAGCTTAGGATTGGTTATTATCACTGAAGCTTTCTTT	CASSLGLVIITEAFF
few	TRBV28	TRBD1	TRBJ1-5	TGTGCCAGCAGTTTAGGGACAGTTAGCAATCAGCCCCAGCATTTT	CASSLGTVSNQPQHF
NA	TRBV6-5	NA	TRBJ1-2	TGTGCCAGCAGTACTACCGGACAGACCGGCTACACCTTC	CASSTTGQTGYTF
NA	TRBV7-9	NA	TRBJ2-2	TGTGCCAGCAGCTTAGCCGTACTTAACACCGGGGAGCTGTTTTTT	CASSLAVLNTGELFF
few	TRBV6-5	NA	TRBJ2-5	TGTGCCAGCGGCGGGACGAGGGAGACCCAGTACTTC	CASGGTRETQYF
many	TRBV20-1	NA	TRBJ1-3	TGCAGTGCTAGAGATCTGCTAGGGGCCTCTGGAAACACCATATATTTT	CSARDLLGASGNTIYF
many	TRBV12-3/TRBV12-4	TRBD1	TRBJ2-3	TGTGCCAGCAGGGGACAGGGGGCCGCAGATACGCAGTATTTT	CASRGQGAADTQYF
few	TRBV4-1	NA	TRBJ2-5	TGCGCCAGCAGCTCCCCCTCGGTGTGGGAGACCCAGTACTTC	CASSSPSVWETQYF
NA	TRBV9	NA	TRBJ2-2	TGTGCCAGCAGCCTAGGAGCCGGGGAGCTGTTTTTT	CASSLGAGELFF
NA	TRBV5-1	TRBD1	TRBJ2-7	TGCGCCAGCCGGACGGGACAGGACTTCTACGAGCAGTACTTC	CASRTGQDFYEQYF
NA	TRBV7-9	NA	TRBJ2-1	TGTGCCAGCAGCTTAGTTCGGGACAATGAGCAGTTCTTC	CASSLVRDNEQFF
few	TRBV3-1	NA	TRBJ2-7	TGTGCCAGCAGCCAGTTGTCAGGAGATGGCGAGCAGTACTTC	CASSQLSGDGEQYF
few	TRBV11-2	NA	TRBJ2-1	TGTGCCAGCAGCTTACCCGCTGGGTCCCCTGAGCAGTTCTTC	CASSLPAGSPEQFF
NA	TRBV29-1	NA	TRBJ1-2	TGCAGCGTTGCCCGGGCAGGAGGCTATGGCTACACCTTC	CSVARAGGYGYTF
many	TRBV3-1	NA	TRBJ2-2	TGTGCCAGCAGCCAACAGAGTCCGGCATCCACCGGGGAGCTGTTTTTT	CASSQQSPASTGELFF
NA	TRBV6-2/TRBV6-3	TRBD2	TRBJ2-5	TGTGCCAGCAGTACCTCCACTAGCGGGGGGGGCCAAGAGACCCAGTACTTC	CASSTSTSGGGQETQYF
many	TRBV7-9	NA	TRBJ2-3	TGTGCCAGCAGCTTAACAGATACGCAGTATTTT	CASSLTDTQYF
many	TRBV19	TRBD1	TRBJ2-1	TGTGCCAGTAGTCCACGGACAGGACTTTCCTACAATGAGCAGTTCTTC	CASSPRTGLSYNEQFF
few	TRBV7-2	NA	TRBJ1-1	TGTGCCAGCAGCACCAGAATGAACACTGAAGCTTTCTTT	CASSTRMNTEAFF
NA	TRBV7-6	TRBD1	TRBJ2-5	TGTGCCAGCAGCCAAACCCGACAGGGCCGAGAGACCCAGTACTTC	CASSQTRQGRETQYF
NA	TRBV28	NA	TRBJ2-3	TGTGCCAGCATGTACCCCCGGATCGGAGATACGCAGTATTTT	CASMYPRIGDTQYF
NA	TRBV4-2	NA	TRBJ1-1	TGTGCCAGCAGCCAAGAGGTAACACTTGAAGCTTTCTTT	CASSQEVTLEAFF
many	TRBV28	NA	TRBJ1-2	TGTGCCAGCCTGAGTCGGCACTCCTATGGCTACACCTTC	CASLSRHSYGYTF
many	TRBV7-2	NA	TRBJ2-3	TGTGCCAGCAGCTCTTTCCCGACGGTTAGCACAGATACGCAGTATTTT	CASSSFPTVSTDTQYF
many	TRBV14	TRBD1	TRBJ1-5	TGTGCCAGCAGCCGGGACAGGAGGTCGAGGAGCAATCAGCCCCAGCATTTT	CASSRDRRSRSNQPQHF
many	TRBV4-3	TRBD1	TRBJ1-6	TGCGCCAGCAGCCAAGGAGGGGGCAGGACCTATAATTCACCCCTCCACTTT	CASSQGGGRTYNSPLHF
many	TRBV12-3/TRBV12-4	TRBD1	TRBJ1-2	TGTGCCAGCAGTCCAGCGGGACAGATGTATGGCTACACCTTC	CASSPAGQMYGYTF
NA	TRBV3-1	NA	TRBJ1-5	TGTGCCAGCAGCCAGGCCCTGGGGGACGTATTCAGACATTTT	CASSQALGDVFRHF
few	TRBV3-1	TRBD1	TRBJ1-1	TGTGCCAGCAGCCAAGGGGGACAGGAGAGTGAAGCTTTCTTT	CASSQGGQESEAFF
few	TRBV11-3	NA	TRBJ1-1	TGTGCCAGCAGCTTACGTGGGCAGAACACTGAAGCTTTCTTT	CASSLRGQNTEAFF
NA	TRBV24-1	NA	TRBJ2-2	TGTGCCACCAGTGACTCCGGCAGGGTGGCCGGGGAGCTGTTTTTT	CATSDSGRVAGELFF
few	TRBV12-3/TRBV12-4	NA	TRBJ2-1	TGTGCCAGCAGTTTCTTCAATATGGTGCAGTTCTTC	CASSFFNMVQFF